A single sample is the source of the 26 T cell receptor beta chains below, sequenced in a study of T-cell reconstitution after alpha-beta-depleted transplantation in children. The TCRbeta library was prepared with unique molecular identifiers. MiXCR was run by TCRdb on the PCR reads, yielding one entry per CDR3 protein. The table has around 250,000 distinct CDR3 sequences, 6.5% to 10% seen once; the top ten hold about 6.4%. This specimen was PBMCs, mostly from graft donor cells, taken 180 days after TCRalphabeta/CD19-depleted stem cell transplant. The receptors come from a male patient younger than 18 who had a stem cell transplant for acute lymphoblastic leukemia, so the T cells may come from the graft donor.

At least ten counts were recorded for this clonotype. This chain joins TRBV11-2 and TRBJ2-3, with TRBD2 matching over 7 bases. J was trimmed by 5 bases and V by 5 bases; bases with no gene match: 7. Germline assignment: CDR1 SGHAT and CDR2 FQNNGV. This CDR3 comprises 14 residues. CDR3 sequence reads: CASSRTSEGDTQYF. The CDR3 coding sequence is TGTGCCAGCAGCCGCACTAGCGAAGGAGATACGCAGTATTTT.

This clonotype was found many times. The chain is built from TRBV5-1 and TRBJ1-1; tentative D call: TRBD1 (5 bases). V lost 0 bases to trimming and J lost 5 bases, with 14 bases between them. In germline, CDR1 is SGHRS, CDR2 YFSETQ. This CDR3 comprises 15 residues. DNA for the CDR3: TGCGCCAGCAGCTTGGTTGGGGCCCGGCGGACTGAAGCTTTCTTT. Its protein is CASSLVGARRTEAFF.

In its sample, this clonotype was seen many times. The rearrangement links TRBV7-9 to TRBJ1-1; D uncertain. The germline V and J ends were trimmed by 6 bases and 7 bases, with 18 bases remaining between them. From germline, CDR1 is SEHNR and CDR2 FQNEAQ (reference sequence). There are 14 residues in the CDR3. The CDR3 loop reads CASRVMGDGGEAFF. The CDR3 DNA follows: TGTGCCAGCAGAGTAATGGGTGATGGAGGTGAAGCTTTCTTT. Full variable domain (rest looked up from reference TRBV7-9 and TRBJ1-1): DTGVSQNPRHKITKRGQNVTFRCDPISEHNRLYWYRQTLGQGPEFLTYFQNEAQLEKSRLLSDRFSAERPKGSFSTLEIQRTEQGDSAMYLCASRVMGDGGEAFFGQGTRLTVV.

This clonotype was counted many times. The DNA for the CDR3 is TGCGCCAGCAGCCAAGGAGGGGGCCCCTCCACAGATACGCAGTATTTT. This gives the protein CASSQGGGPSTDTQYF. V and J are TRBV4-3 and TRBJ2-3, with 7 bases aligning to TRBD1. The CDR3 loop spans 16 amino acids. With 1 base clipped from V and 2 bases from J, the junction kept 6 bases outside the gene matches. Germline values: CDR1 LGHNA, CDR2 YSLEER.

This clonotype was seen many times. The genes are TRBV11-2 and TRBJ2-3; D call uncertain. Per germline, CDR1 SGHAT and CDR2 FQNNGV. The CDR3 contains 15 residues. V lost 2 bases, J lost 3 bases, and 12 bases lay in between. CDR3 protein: CASSLNPLETDTQYF. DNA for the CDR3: TGTGCCAGCAGCTTAAACCCCCTGGAGACAGATACGCAGTATTTT. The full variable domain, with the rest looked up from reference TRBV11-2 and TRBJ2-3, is EAGVAQSPRYKIIEKRQSVAFWCNPISGHATLYWYQQILGQGPKLLIQFQNNGVVDDSQLPKDRFSAERLKGVDSTLKIQPAKLEDSAVYLCASSLNPLETDTQYFGPGTRLTVL.

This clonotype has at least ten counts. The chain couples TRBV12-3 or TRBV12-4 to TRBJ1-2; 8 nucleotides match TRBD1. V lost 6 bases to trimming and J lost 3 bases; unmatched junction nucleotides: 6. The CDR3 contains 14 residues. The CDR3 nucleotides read TGTGCCAGCAGGGCGGACAGGGAAGACTATGGCTACACCTTC. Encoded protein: CASRADREDYGYTF.

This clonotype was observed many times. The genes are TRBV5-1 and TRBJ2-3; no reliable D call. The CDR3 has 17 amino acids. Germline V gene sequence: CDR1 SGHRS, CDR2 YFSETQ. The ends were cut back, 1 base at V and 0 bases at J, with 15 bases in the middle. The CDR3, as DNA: TGCGCCAGCAGCTTGTGGGTCCAGGAGAGCAGCACAGATACGCAGTATTTT. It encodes CASSLWVQESSTDTQYF.

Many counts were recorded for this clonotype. CDR3 bases: TGTGCCACCAGTGCCGTCGACAGAGCTTATGGCTACACCTTC. Translation: CATSAVDRAYGYTF. V and J are TRBV24-1 and TRBJ1-2, with a tentative D call TRBD1 (5 bases). CDR3 length: 14 amino acids. Trimming took off 5 bases at V and 5 bases at J, with 14 bases between the two ends. CDR1 is KGHDR and CDR2 is SFDVKD in the germline V gene.

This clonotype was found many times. The CDR3: CASSLQGGSRGVLTF. The CDR3 nucleotides read TGTGCCAGCAGCCTCCAGGGGGGGTCCAGGGGGGTCCTGACTTTC. This chain links TRBV4-2 with TRBJ2-6; D might be TRBD1 or TRBD2, each matching 7 bases. The V gene lost 4 bases and the J gene lost 13 bases, with 20 bases spanning the gap. The germline V gene has CDR1 LGHNA and CDR2 YNFKEQ. The CDR3 contains 15 residues.

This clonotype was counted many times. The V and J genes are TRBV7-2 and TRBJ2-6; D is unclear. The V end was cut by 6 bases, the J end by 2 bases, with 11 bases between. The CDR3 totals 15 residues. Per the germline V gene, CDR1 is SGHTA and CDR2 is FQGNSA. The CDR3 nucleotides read TGTGCCAGCAGTCTCTCGCTGGCTGGGGCCAACGTCCTGACTTTC. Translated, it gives CASSLSLAGANVLTF.

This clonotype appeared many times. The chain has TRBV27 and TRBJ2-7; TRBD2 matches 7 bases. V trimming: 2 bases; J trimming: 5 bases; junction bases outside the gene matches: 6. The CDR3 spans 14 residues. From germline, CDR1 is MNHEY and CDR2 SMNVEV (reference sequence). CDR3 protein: CASSLVAGAHEQYF. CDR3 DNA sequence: TGTGCCAGCAGTTTAGTTGCGGGAGCTCACGAGCAGTACTTC.

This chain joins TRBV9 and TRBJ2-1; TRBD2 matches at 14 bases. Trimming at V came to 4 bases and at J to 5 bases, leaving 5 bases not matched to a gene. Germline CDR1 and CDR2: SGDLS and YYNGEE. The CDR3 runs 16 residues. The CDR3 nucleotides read TGTGCCAGCAGCACCGGACTAGCGGGGGGTGACAATGAGCAGTTCTTC. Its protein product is CASSTGLAGGDNEQFF.

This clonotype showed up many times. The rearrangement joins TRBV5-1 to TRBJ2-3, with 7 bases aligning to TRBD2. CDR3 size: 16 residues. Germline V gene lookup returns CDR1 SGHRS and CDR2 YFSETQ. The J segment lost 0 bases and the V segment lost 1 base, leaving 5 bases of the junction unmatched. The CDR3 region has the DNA TGCGCCAGCAGCTTGACCCTAGCGGCTAGCACAGATACGCAGTATTTT. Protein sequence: CASSLTLAASTDTQYF.

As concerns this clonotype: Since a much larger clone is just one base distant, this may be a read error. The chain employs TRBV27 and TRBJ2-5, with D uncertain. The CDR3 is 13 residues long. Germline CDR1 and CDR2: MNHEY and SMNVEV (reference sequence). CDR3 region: CASSFTSQETQHF. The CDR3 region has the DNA TGTGCCAGCAGTTTTACGTCCCAAGAGACCCAGCACTTC.

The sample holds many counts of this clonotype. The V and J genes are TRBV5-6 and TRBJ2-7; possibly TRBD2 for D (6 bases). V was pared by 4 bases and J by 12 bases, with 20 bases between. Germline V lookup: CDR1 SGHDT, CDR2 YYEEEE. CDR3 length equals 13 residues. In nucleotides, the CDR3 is TGTGCCAGCAGCGGGATAGCGGTCGCCTCTCTGTACTTC. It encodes CASSGIAVASLYF.

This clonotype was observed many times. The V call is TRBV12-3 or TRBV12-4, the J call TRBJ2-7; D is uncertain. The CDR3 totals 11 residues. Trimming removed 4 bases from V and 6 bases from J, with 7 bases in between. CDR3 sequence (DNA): TGTGCCAGCAGTTCTAGGACCGAGCAGTACTTC. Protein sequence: CASSSRTEQYF.

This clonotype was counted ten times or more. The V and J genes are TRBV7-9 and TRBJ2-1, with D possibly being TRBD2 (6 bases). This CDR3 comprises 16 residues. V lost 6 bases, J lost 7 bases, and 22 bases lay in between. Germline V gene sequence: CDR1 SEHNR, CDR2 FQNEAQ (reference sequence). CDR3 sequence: CASSSLGDFLGNEQFF. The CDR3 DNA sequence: TGTGCCAGCAGTTCCCTAGGGGACTTCCTCGGGAATGAGCAGTTCTTC.

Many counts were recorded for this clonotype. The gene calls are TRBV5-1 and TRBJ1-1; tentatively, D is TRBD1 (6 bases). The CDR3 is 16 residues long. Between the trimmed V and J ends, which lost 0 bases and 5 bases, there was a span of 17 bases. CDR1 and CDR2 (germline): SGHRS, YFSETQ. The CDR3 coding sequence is TGCGCCAGCAGCTTGGGCGACAGGTTCGAGGGGACTGAAGCTTTCTTT. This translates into CASSLGDRFEGTEAFF.

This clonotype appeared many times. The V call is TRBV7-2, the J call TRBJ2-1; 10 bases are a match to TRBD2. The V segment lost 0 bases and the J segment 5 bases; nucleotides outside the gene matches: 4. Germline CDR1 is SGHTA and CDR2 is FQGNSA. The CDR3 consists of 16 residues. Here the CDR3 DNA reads TGTGCCAGCAGCTTAGCCGGACTAGCGGTGAACAATGAGCAGTTCTTC. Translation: CASSLAGLAVNNEQFF.

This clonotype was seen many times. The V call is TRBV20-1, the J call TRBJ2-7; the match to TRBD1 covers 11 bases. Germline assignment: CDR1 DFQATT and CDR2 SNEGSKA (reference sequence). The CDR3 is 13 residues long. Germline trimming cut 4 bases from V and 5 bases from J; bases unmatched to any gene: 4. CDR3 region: CSATGTGGHEQYF. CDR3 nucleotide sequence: TGCAGTGCTACCGGGACAGGGGGGCACGAGCAGTACTTC.

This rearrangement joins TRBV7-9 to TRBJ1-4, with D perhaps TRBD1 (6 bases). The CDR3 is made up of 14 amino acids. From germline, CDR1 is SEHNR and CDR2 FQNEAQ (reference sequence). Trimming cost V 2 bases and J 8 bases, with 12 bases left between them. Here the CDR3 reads CASSLRTVGEKLFF. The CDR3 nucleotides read TGTGCCAGCAGCTTAAGGACAGTGGGCGAAAAACTGTTTTTT.

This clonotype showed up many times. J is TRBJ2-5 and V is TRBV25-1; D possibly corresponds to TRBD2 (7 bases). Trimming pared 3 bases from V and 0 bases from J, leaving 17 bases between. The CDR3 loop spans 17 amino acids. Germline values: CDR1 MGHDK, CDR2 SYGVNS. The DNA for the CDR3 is TGTGCCAGCAGTGAGGGGAGGGGGGTCGCGTACCAAGAGACCCAGTACTTC. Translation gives CASSEGRGVAYQETQYF.

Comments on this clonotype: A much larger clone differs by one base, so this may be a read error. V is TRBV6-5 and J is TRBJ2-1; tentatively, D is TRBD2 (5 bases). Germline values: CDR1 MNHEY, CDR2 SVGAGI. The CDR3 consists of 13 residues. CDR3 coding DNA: TGTGCCAGCAGTTACTCCGACTACAATGAGCGGTTCTTC. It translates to CASSYSDYNERFF.

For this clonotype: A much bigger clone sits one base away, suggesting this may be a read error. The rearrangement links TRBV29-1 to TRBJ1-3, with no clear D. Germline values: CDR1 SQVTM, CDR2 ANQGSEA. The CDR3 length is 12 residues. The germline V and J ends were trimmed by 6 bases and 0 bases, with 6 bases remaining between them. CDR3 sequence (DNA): TGCAGCGTGATCGGCTCTGGAAACACCATATATTTT. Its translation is CSVIGSGNTIYF. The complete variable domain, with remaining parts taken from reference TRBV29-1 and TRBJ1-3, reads SAVISQKPSRDICQRGTSLTIQCQVDSQVTMMFWYRQQPGQSLTLIATANQGSEATYESGFVIDKFPISRPNLTFSTLTVSNMSPEDSSIYLCSVIGSGNTIYFGEGSWLTVV.

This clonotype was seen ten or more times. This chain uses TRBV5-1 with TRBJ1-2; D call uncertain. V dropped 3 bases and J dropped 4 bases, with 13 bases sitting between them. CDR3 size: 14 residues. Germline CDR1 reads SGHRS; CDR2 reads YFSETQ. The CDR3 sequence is CASSSRHSPYGYTF. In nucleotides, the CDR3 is TGCGCCAGCAGCTCCCGACACTCGCCCTATGGCTACACCTTC.

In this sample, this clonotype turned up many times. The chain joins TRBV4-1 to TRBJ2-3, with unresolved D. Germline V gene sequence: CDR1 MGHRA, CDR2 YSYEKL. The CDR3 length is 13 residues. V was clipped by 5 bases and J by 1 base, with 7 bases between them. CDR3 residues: CASSNLRTDTQYF. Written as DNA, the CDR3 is TGCGCCAGCAGCAACCTCCGCACAGATACGCAGTATTTT.